This T cell receptor (beta chain) is from a study of T cells after somatic rescue of genetic block. The CDR3 is made up of 16 amino acids. CDR1 SGHNT and CDR2 YENEEA come from the germline V gene. V shed 2 bases, J shed 6 bases, and the junction held 10 bases outside the gene matches. Profiling relied on immunoSEQ multiplex PCR, and the TCRdb table lists in-frame clones only, not all of them. The sample includes over 95,000 clones, 80% to 95% of them seen just once. V is TRBV11-3 and J is TRBJ2-3; 8 nucleotides align to TRBD1. This clonotype was sampled from a woman younger than 35. The sample taken for sequencing was peripheral blood mononuclear cells (PBMCs). The CDR3 DNA reads as TGTGCCAGCAGCTTACTTAGGACAGGGTTGGTTGATACGCAGTATTTT. This translates into CASSLLRTGLVDTQYF.